These 29 T cell receptor delta chains were sequenced from one sample in a study of γδ T cells in repeated Plasmodium falciparum infection. TCRdb reprocessed the multiplex PCR reads using CATT. Counted here are tens of thousands of delta-chain clones, around 1.5% occurring once; the ten biggest clones make up 15%. Gammadelta T cells were flow-sorted from PBMC into Vgamma9/Vdelta2+ and Vdelta2-negative populations for bulk analysis. Input material: gamma-delta T cells from blood. All receptors come from a pool of human donors (malaria-infected and uninfected, not separated).

The table lists this clone with a few counts. This likely reflects a read error, since a far larger clone is one base away. The sample has other DNA sequences that encode this CDR3 too. This sequence joins TRDV1 and TRDJ1, with 9 bases lining up with TRDD3. Germline loops: CDR1 TSWWSYY, CDR2 QGS. The CDR3 length is 18 residues. The CDR3 nucleotides are TGTGCTCTTGGAGAACGGAAGTACTGGGGGACTCACACCGATAAACTCATCTTT. Protein sequence: CALGERKYWGTHTDKLIF.

A word on this clone: The protein in TCRdb stems from a much larger clone and differs at residue 14 from this DNA's translation, likely a read error; here the protein is translated from the DNA. The genes are TRDV1 and TRDJ1; D is perhaps TRDD2 (7 bases). Germline V gene data show CDR1 as TSWWSYY and CDR2 as QGS. The CDR3 covers 23 residues. The germline V and J ends were trimmed by 1 base and 0 bases, with 33 bases remaining between them. The CDR3 DNA sequence: TGTGCTCTTGGGGAACCGTTTCCTACTACCGGCCTCTGGTGCTGGGGACACACCGATAAACTCATCTTT. This encodes CALGEPFPTTGLWCWGHTDKLIF.

This clone was observed at least ten times. This DNA translates differently at residue 3 from the TCRdb protein, which is that of a much larger clone; a read error is likely, and the protein shown is the DNA's own translation. The genes are TRDV1 and TRDJ4; 10 bases align to TRDD3. CDR1 is TSWWSYY, CDR2 QGS, per germline. There are 19 residues in the CDR3. The CDR3 region is CAPGEFHFLRTGGWVALIF. CDR3 nucleotides: TGTGCTCCTGGGGAATTTCATTTCCTTCGTACTGGGGGATGGGTGGCCCTGATCTTT.

This clone was recorded many times. The gene calls are TRDV1 and TRDJ1, with 12 bases aligning to TRDD3. With V trimmed by 0 bases and J by 7 bases, 36 bases remained unmatched. Germline V lookup: CDR1 TSWWSYY, CDR2 QGS. CDR3 length equals 26 residues. Here the CDR3 DNA reads TGTGCTCTTGGGGAACTCGGCCTTCCTATGTTTTGGGGGATACGTTACTGGGGGATACATTCGGGTAAACTCATCTTT. Translating gives CALGELGLPMFWGIRYWGIHSGKLIF.

As concerns this clone: TCRdb's protein for this DNA is that of a much larger clone and differs from the translation at residue 13, likely a read error; the protein shown is the DNA translation. The chain joins TRDV1 to TRDJ1; 12 bases match TRDD3. Germline V gives CDR1 TSWWSYY, CDR2 QGS. Trimming cost V 0 bases and J 0 bases; bases outside gene matches: 14. CDR3 length: 21 residues. Here the CDR3 DNA reads TGTGCTCTTGGGGAACTGGGACTCCACTGGGGGATACCCTCATACACCGATAAACTCATCTTT. This codes for CALGELGLHWGIPSYTDKLIF.

This clone was seen only a few times. A read error is likely here: a far larger clone is one base away. Other DNA sequences of this sample code for an identical CDR3. The chain links TRDV2 to TRDJ1; 9 nucleotides agree with TRDD2. TCRdb does not report a J gene; here it was assigned by matching the DNA to germline references. V lost 4 bases to trimming and J lost 0 bases; unmatched junction nucleotides: 20. Germline V gives CDR1 GEAIGNYY, CDR2 EKD. This CDR3 spans 20 amino acids. The CDR3 here is CACDARAFLRRIQHTDKLIF. The CDR3 region has the DNA TGTGCCTGTGATGCCAGGGCCTTCCTACGAAGGATACAGCACACCGATAAACTCATCTTT.

The sample holds many counts of this clone. TCRdb attributes to this sequence the protein of a much larger clone, which differs from the DNA translation at residue 8; a read error is likely, and the protein displayed is translated from the DNA. This rearrangement joins TRDV1 to TRDJ1; 9 bases agree with TRDD3. The CDR3 has 19 amino acids. CDR1 is TSWWSYY and CDR2 is QGS in the germline V gene. Trimming cost V 4 bases and J 5 bases; bases outside gene matches: 20. The CDR3 DNA sequence: TGTGCTCTTGGGGGAACTCTCTCTCCTACTCTGGGGGATTTAGATAAACTCATCTTT. It translates to CALGGTLSPTLGDLDKLIF.

This clone was observed at least ten times. The chain couples TRDV1 to TRDJ1; TRDD3 matches at 11 bases. Losses at the gene ends were 5 bases for V and 0 bases for J; bases not matched to a gene: 17. There are 20 residues in the CDR3. Per the germline V gene, CDR1 is TSWWSYY and CDR2 is QGS. CDR3 DNA: TGTGCTCTTGGGCCGATTTACTGGGGGATATCCCACCCGTACACCGATAAACTCATCTTT. Its protein is CALGPIYWGISHPYTDKLIF.

Turning to this clone: Just one base apart from a much larger clone, this may be a read error. Other DNA sequences in this sample translate to the same CDR3. The chain joins TRDV1 to TRDJ1, with 12 bases identical to TRDD3. The junction had 25 bases not matched to a gene; V was cut back by 0 bases and J by 2 bases. The CDR3 has 24 amino acids. Germline V gene lookup returns CDR1 TSWWSYY and CDR2 QGS. CDR3 DNA: TGTGCTCTTGGGGAACTGGCCGGCAACCCCTTATACTGGGGGATACCCTGGTATACCGATAAACTCATCTTT. Protein sequence: CALGELAGNPLYWGIPWYTDKLIF.

A few counts support this clone. TCRdb's entry gives the protein of a much larger clone, which mismatches this DNA's translation at residue 15, likely from a read error; the protein reported here is translated from the DNA. The chain employs TRDV1 and TRDJ1; 7 nucleotides line up with TRDD2. CDR1 TSWWSYY and CDR2 QGS come from the germline V gene. The CDR3 sequence is 19 residues long. For the CDR3, the DNA is TGTGCTCTTGGGACCTCTATTCCTACAGTGTGGGAGTACACCAATAAACTCATCTTT. Protein sequence: CALGTSIPTVWEYTNKLIF.

On this clone: A far larger clone is one base from this, pointing to a likely read error. Other DNA sequences from this sample encode an identical CDR3 as well. This CDR3 reads CALGEPSPFSTFILLGAPAYTDKLIF. The CDR3 DNA reads TGTGCTCTTGGGGAACCTTCACCCTTTTCTACGTTTATACTACTGGGGGCCCCGGCGTACACCGACAAACTCATCTTT. The chain combines TRDV1 with TRDJ1; 8 bases map to TRDD3. The J gene, missing from TCRdb, was assigned here through DNA to germline matching. This CDR3 region has 26 residues. Germline CDR1 and CDR2: TSWWSYY and QGS.

There are a few counts of this clone. TCRdb has a much larger clone's protein, which differs at residue 13 from the translation of this DNA, likely because of a read error; what is shown is the protein translated from the DNA. The rearrangement links TRDV1 to TRDJ1, with 9 bases lining up with TRDD2. This CDR3 region has 23 residues. CDR1 and CDR2 (germline): TSWWSYY, QGS. Written as DNA, the CDR3 is TGTGCCTTCCATACCTCCTTCCTACGGGTACTGGGGAACCAGCTGGGGGACACCGATAAACTCATCTTT. Translation gives CAFHTSFLRVLGNQLGDTDKLIF.

This clone was counted between two and nine times. This DNA's translation and the protein TCRdb lists, from a much larger clone, do not match at residue 13, likely due to a read error; the protein shown is translated from the DNA. V and J are TRDV2 and TRDJ1; the match to TRDD3 covers 9 bases. No J gene was available from TCRdb, and it was assigned here by a germline match of the DNA. The CDR3 contains 17 residues. Germline-derived CDR1 and CDR2 are GEAIGNYY and EKD. Written as DNA, the CDR3 is TGTGCCTGTGACACCTTACTGGGGGACCCATACACCGAGAAACTCATCTTT. Amino acids: CACDTLLGDPYTEKLIF.

On this clone itself: Translating this DNA gives a protein that differs at residue 3 from the TCRdb one, which belongs to a much larger clone; a read error is likely, and the protein shown is this translation. The chain is built from TRDV1 and TRDJ1; D possibly uses TRDD2 or TRDD3 (5 bases each). The V gene's germline CDR1 is TSWWSYY and CDR2 QGS. The length of the CDR3 is 21 residues. CDR3 region: CAFGERPYRIGVLAYTDKLIF. The CDR3, as DNA: TGTGCTTTTGGGGAACGTCCCTACCGGATAGGCGTACTTGCGTACACCGATAAACTCATCTTT.

This clone was counted many times. A far larger clone is one nucleotide away, so this likely arose from a read error. The sample holds other DNA sequences that translate to the same CDR3. The chain carries TRDV2 and TRDJ1; tentative D call: TRDD3 (6 bases). Trimming pared 0 bases from V and 8 bases from J, leaving 24 bases between. The CDR3 is made up of 17 amino acids. The germline CDR1 and CDR2 sequences are GEAIGNYY and EKD. CDR3 protein: CACDTRVDTGCECKLIF. The CDR3 nucleotides are TGTGCCTGTGACACCCGTGTTGATACTGGGTGCGAGTGCAAACTCATCTTT.

This clone occurred a few times. The TCRdb record carries a much larger clone's protein, which differs from this DNA's translation at residue 12; a read error is the likely cause, and the protein listed here is the DNA translation. The rearrangement links TRDV3 to TRDJ1; either TRDD2 or TRDD3 may fit D (9 bases each). The J gene was not available in TCRdb and was assigned here by matching the DNA to germline segments. Trimming cost V 3 bases and J 1 base, with 30 bases left between them. This CDR3 spans 19 amino acids. The germline V gene has CDR1 TVYSNPD and CDR2 GDNSRS (reference sequence). In DNA form, the CDR3 reads TGTGCCTTCGGTACCTTCCTACGGGGATACGCCGATTCCACCGATAAACTCATCTTT. Protein sequence: CAFGTFLRGYADSTDKLIF.

This clone was detected ten times or more. It is likely a read error: a sequence one base away is far more abundant. Other DNA sequences in the same sample also yield this CDR3. V gene TRDV1 combines with J gene TRDJ1; 8 nucleotides agree with TRDD3. CDR1 is TSWWSYY, CDR2 QGS, per germline. The CDR3 contains 20 residues. Trimming removed 3 bases from V and 0 bases from J; junction bases left unmatched: 18. The CDR3 loop reads CALGELLWGTSLKYTDKLIF. Written as DNA, the CDR3 is TGTGCTCTTGGGGAGCTACTCTGGGGGACGAGTTTAAAGTACACCGATAAACTCATCTTT.

This clone has ten or more counts. The mismatch at residue 15 between this DNA's translation and the TCRdb protein of a much larger clone likely reflects a read error; the protein shown is translated from the DNA. The chain carries TRDV3 and TRDJ1; a weak D match, TRDD2 (6 bases). TCRdb does not report a J gene; here it was assigned by matching the DNA to germline references. Germline CDR1 is TVYSNPD and CDR2 is GDNSRS (reference sequence). This CDR3 is 22 amino acids long. Trimming removed 3 bases from V and 10 bases from J, with 48 bases in between. The CDR3 here is CAFNHLLPPSVLSNVGGWRLIF. The CDR3 coding sequence is TGTGCCTTCAATCACCTTCTTCCTCCGTCGGTACTCTCAAATGTCGGAGGTTGGAGACTCATCTTT. The whole variable domain, remainder taken from reference TRDV3 and TRDJ1, is CDKVTQSSPDQTVASGSEVVLLCTYDTVYSNPDLFWYRIRPDYSFQFVFYGDNSRSEGADFTQGRFSVKHILTQKAFHLVISPVRTEDSATYYCAFNHLLPPSVLSNVGGWRLIFGKGTRVTVEP.

At least ten counts were recorded for this clone. The translation of this DNA and the TCRdb protein of a much larger clone differ at residue 15, probably owing to a read error; the protein shown here is translated from the DNA. The chain carries TRDV1 and TRDJ1; 10 nucleotides agree with TRDD3. The V gene's germline CDR1 is TSWWSYY and CDR2 QGS. The CDR3 has 23 amino acids. J was trimmed by 2 bases and V by 7 bases; bases with no gene match: 31. The CDR3 region is CALAPPSAPWDWGICLKTDKLIF. The CDR3 coding sequence is TGTGCTCTTGCTCCCCCTTCCGCCCCTTGGGACTGGGGGATCTGCCTTAAGACCGATAAACTCATCTTT.

Concerning this clone itself: TCRdb's entry gives the protein of a much larger clone, which mismatches this DNA's translation at residue 4, likely from a read error; the protein reported here is translated from the DNA. The genes are TRDV1 and TRDJ1, with 13 bases identical to TRDD3. The J gene is not listed in TCRdb, so it was assigned here from a DNA match to germline. Germline assignment: CDR1 TSWWSYY and CDR2 QGS. This CDR3 has 25 amino acids. CDR3 bases: TGTGCTCTTGAGGAACTAGGGTGGTACTGGGGGATACGCGTATGGGAGGGACTGTACACCGATAAACTCATCTTT. Its protein is CALEELGWYWGIRVWEGLYTDKLIF.

Remarks on this clone: TCRdb pairs this DNA with a much larger clone's protein that differs at residue 17, likely a read error; the protein shown was translated from the DNA. The chain links TRDV1 to TRDJ4; 12 positions agree with TRDD3. The J gene comes from matching the DNA to germline here; TCRdb lacks it. The V gene end was trimmed by 3 bases and the J gene end by 1 base; junction bases not matched to a gene: 24. Germline CDR1 TSWWSYY, CDR2 QGS. CDR3 length: 22 amino acids. CDR3 loop: CALGELPPLKSTGGYRVRPLIF. In DNA, the CDR3 is TGTGCTCTTGGGGAGCTTCCCCCTCTAAAGAGTACTGGGGGATACAGAGTCAGACCCCTGATCTTT.

For this clone: The protein TCRdb gives is from a much larger clone and does not agree with this DNA's translation at residue 10, likely a read error; the protein shown here comes from the DNA. The chain recombines TRDV1 with TRDJ1, with 9 bases aligning to TRDD3. Since TCRdb gives no J gene, matching the DNA to germline was used here to assign it. Germline V gene lookup returns CDR1 TSWWSYY and CDR2 QGS. There are 19 residues in the CDR3. The V segment lost 4 bases and the J segment 5 bases; nucleotides outside the gene matches: 20. This CDR3 reads CALGGTLFPALGDLDKLIF. The CDR3 DNA is TGTGCTCTTGGGGGAACTCTCTTTCCTGCTCTGGGGGATTTAGATAAACTCATCTTT.

In this sample, this clone turned up many times. The protein held in TCRdb is that of a much larger clone and does not match this DNA's translation at residue 9, likely because of a read error; the protein shown is translated from the DNA. This chain uses TRDV1 with TRDJ1; 10 nucleotides align to TRDD3. The V and J ends lost 7 bases and 2 bases, in that order; junction bases with no gene match: 22. This CDR3 is built from 20 residues. Germline V gene lookup returns CDR1 TSWWSYY and CDR2 QGS. This CDR3 reads CALEAFPVMLGDRATDKLIF. In nucleotides, the CDR3 is TGTGCTCTTGAGGCCTTCCCCGTCATGCTGGGGGATAGGGCAACCGATAAACTCATCTTT.

The sample holds many counts of this clone. A read error likely explains this, since a far larger clone differs by one base. Different DNA sequences within this sample yield the same CDR3. The V gene is listed as TRDV1; no J gene was called; whether TRDD3, the table's D call, matches the DNA was not checked. The CDR3 sequence is 17 residues long. CDR1 and CDR2 from the germline V gene are TSWWSYY and QGS. The CDR3 here is CALGELGPKGLGDKLIF. The CDR3, as DNA: TGTGCTCTTGGGGAACTGGGTCCTAAGGGCTTAGGGGATAAACTAATCTTT.

For this clone: A far larger clone is one base from this, pointing to a likely read error. Within the sample, other DNA sequences also encode this same CDR3. The chain couples TRAV38-2/DV8 to TRDJ1, with D perhaps matching TRDD2 (5 bases). As TCRdb names no J gene, one was assigned here on the basis of a DNA match to germline. The V gene's germline CDR1 is TSESDYY and CDR2 QEAYKQQN. The CDR3 extends over 16 amino acids. The CDR3 is CAYRRKPTKYTDKLIF. In DNA, the CDR3 is TGTGCTTATAGGAGGAAACCTACGAAGTACACCGACAAACTCATCTTT.

This clone was counted between two and nine times. Translating this DNA gives a protein that differs at residue 5 from the TCRdb one, which belongs to a much larger clone; a read error is likely, and the protein shown is this translation. V gene TRDV2 combines with J gene TRDJ1; D possibly matches TRDD2 or TRDD3 (6 bases each). TCRdb leaves out the J gene; it was filled in here by matching the DNA to germline. V lost 3 bases, J lost 0 bases, and 25 bases lay in between. CDR3 length: 19 residues. From germline, CDR1 is GEAIGNYY and CDR2 EKD. This CDR3 is CACDAGSYTGLLYTDKLIF. DNA of the CDR3: TGTGCCTGTGACGCGGGATCCTACACTGGGCTACTTTACACCGATAAACTCATCTTT.

This clone turned up a few times. For this DNA, TCRdb reports the protein of a much larger clone, which diverges at residue 10, most likely from a read error; the protein presented here is translated directly from the DNA. The V gene is TRDV3, the J gene TRDJ1, with TRDD3 identical over 8 bases. TCRdb leaves out the J gene; it was filled in here by matching the DNA to germline. The CDR3 runs to 16 residues. J gave up 2 bases and V 1 base, and 12 bases lay outside the gene matches. Germline-derived CDR1 and CDR2 are TVYSNPD and GDNSRS (reference sequence). The CDR3 nucleotides read TGTGCCTTTAATCCCCCTTGCTGGGGGACAACCGATAAACTCATCTTT. Translation: CAFNPPCWGTTDKLIF.

This clone was observed a handful of times. This DNA translates differently at residue 12 from the TCRdb protein, which is that of a much larger clone; a read error is likely, and the protein shown is the DNA's own translation. The rearrangement links TRDV1 to TRDJ1, with a weak D call TRDD2 (6 bases). In germline, CDR1 is TSWWSYY, CDR2 QGS. This CDR3 is 22 amino acids long. Trimming shortened V by 9 bases and J by 2 bases, and 40 bases separated the two germline ends. The CDR3 here is CALGKTPFFLTDLASPTDKLIF. The DNA for the CDR3 is TGTGCTCTCGGGAAGACCCCATTCTTCCTCACCGATTTAGCGTCTCCAACCGATAAACTCATCTTT.

This clone occurred many times. This probably arose from a read error, given a far larger clone one base away. The same CDR3 also results from other DNA sequences found in this sample. J is TRDJ1 and V is TRDV1; TRDD3 matches 8 bases. The germline gives CDR1 TSWWSYY, CDR2 QGS. The CDR3 runs 22 residues. V was pared by 7 bases and J by 0 bases, with 28 bases of the junction left unmatched. The CDR3 region has the DNA TGTGCTCTTGAGGCACCGCCGTCCCATACTGGGGGCCGACAACTGTACACCGATAAACTCATCTTT. The encoded protein is CALEAPPSHTGGRQLYTDKLIF.